The next 25 T cell receptor beta chains were all read from a single sample in a study of T cell repertoires in cytomegalovirus infection. TCRdb processed the reads anew with MiXCR; each CDR3 protein has one entry. In the table there are 310,000 or so distinct CDR3 sequences, 8% to 10% of which are singletons. Sequencing was done on a sample of PBMCs. These receptors were collected from a human donor in good health (CMV status not recorded). Some clones in this sample may be carry-over from other donors' samples.

At least ten counts were recorded for this clonotype. CDR3 sequence (DNA): TGTGCCAGCAGCTTAGCGCTGAGGGGGCTGGACACTGAAGCTTTCTTT. Its translation: CASSLALRGLDTEAFF. V and J are TRBV7-9 and TRBJ1-1; 7 bases map to TRBD1. Per germline, CDR1 SEHNR and CDR2 FQNEAQ (reference sequence). This CDR3 comprises 16 residues. J was trimmed by 3 bases and V by 0 bases; bases with no gene match: 7.

The sample holds many counts of this clonotype. The J gene is TRBJ2-3, the V gene TRBV2; TRBD2 is a possible D gene (6 bases). V was shortened by 7 bases and J by 2 bases, with 13 bases between the two germline ends. The germline V gene encodes CDR1 SNHLY and CDR2 FYNNEI. The CDR3 has 14 amino acids. The CDR3 nucleotides are TGTGCCAGCATGAAAGGAGGGACCACAGATACGCAGTATTTT. Translation: CASMKGGTTDTQYF.

The V call is TRBV19, the J call TRBJ2-3; 12 bases are shared with TRBD2. The germline CDR1 and CDR2 sequences are LNHDA and SQIVND (reference sequence). The V segment lost 10 bases and the J segment 6 bases; nucleotides outside the gene matches: 8. CDR3 size: 14 residues. The CDR3 is CATPSGGGRDTQYF. As DNA, the CDR3 is TGTGCCACCCCTAGCGGGGGGGGCAGGGATACGCAGTATTTT.

This clonotype was counted at least ten times. The chain uses TRBV5-1 and TRBJ1-1, with TRBD1 matching 9 bases. The CDR3 totals 16 residues. Trimming removed 4 bases from V and 0 bases from J; junction bases left unmatched: 7. Per germline, CDR1 SGHRS and CDR2 YFSETQ. The DNA for the CDR3 is TGCGCCAGCAGCCTGACGGGGACAGGGATGAACACTGAAGCTTTCTTT. Translation: CASSLTGTGMNTEAFF.

This clonotype was seen a few times. The rearrangement uses TRBV20-1 and TRBJ1-6; a possible D gene is TRBD1 (6 bases). Trimming shortened V by 2 bases and J by 6 bases, and 11 bases separated the two germline ends. Germline V CDR1 and CDR2: DFQATT, SNEGSKA (reference sequence). The CDR3 contains 14 residues. The CDR3, as DNA: TGCAGTGCTAGAACACAGGGAAGTAATTCACCCCTCCACTTT. Residues: CSARTQGSNSPLHF.

This clonotype was observed at least ten times. The rearrangement joins TRBV2 to TRBJ2-2, with D unresolved. The CDR3 extends over 14 amino acids. Trimming shortened V by 5 bases and J by 1 base, and 8 bases separated the two germline ends. CDR1 and CDR2 from the germline V gene are SNHLY and FYNNEI. The CDR3 is CASSPDWNTGELFF. CDR3 sequence (DNA): TGTGCCAGCAGTCCCGACTGGAACACCGGGGAGCTGTTTTTT.

This clonotype showed up many times. The J gene is TRBJ1-1, the V gene TRBV11-2; tentatively, D is TRBD1 (6 bases). Germline loops: CDR1 SGHAT, CDR2 FQNNGV. The CDR3 has 16 residues. V was clipped by 1 base and J by 3 bases, with 15 bases between them. CDR3 sequence: CASSLGRISGDTEAFF. DNA for the CDR3: TGTGCCAGCAGCTTAGGTCGCATCTCAGGGGACACTGAAGCTTTCTTT.

This clonotype has a handful of counts. DNA of the CDR3: TGCAGCGTTGAAACCAGGGGGCGCGATGGACTATCCGGCTATGGCTACACCTTC. This codes for CSVETRGRDGLSGYGYTF. V usage is TRBV29-1 and J usage is TRBJ1-2; 8 bases line up with TRBD1. CDR3 length equals 18 residues. Germline lookup yields CDR1 SQVTM and CDR2 ANQGSEA. The V and J ends lost 2 bases and 4 bases, in that order; junction bases with no gene match: 18.

The sample holds many counts of this clonotype. The V call is TRBV7-3, the J call TRBJ1-2; no clear D. V was shortened by 4 bases and J by 1 base, with 4 bases between the two germline ends. This CDR3 region has 12 residues. Germline-derived CDR1 and CDR2 are SGHTA and FQGTGA. The CDR3 protein is CASSYSNYGYTF. The CDR3 DNA sequence: TGTGCCAGCAGCTACAGTAACTATGGCTACACCTTC.

This clonotype was detected a few times. This sequence joins TRBV20-1 and TRBJ2-3; D might be TRBD2 (5 bases). Germline V lookup: CDR1 DFQATT, CDR2 SNEGSKA (reference sequence). There are 14 residues in the CDR3. V was pared by 4 bases and J by 0 bases, with 11 bases between. CDR3 region: CSATPSRSTDTQYF. The CDR3 DNA reads TGCAGTGCTACTCCTAGCCGAAGCACAGATACGCAGTATTTT.

This clonotype appeared many times. This rearrangement joins TRBV20-1 to TRBJ2-1; possibly TRBD2 for D (6 bases). V lost 1 base and J 0 bases, leaving 25 bases between the germline ends. Per the germline V gene, CDR1 is DFQATT and CDR2 is SNEGSKA (reference sequence). The CDR3 consists of 20 residues. CDR3 sequence reads: CSARVDGGSSAGSSYNEQFF. The CDR3 DNA is TGCAGTGCTAGAGTCGATGGTGGAAGCTCGGCGGGGAGCTCCTACAATGAGCAGTTCTTC.

This clonotype has a count of ten or more. This chain joins TRBV28 and TRBJ2-5; 9 nucleotides match TRBD1. The V and J ends lost 6 bases and 7 bases, in that order; junction bases with no gene match: 9. Germline CDR1 reads MDHEN; CDR2 reads SYDVKM. This CDR3 spans 14 amino acids. The CDR3 loop is CASRLTGGAGTQYF. CDR3 nucleotide sequence: TGTGCCAGCAGGTTAACAGGGGGCGCGGGGACCCAGTACTTC.

This clonotype was seen many times. The V and J genes are TRBV7-8 and TRBJ2-5; the match to TRBD1 covers 12 bases. The V gene's germline CDR1 is SGHVS and CDR2 FQNEAQ. Losses at the gene ends were 1 base for V and 7 bases for J; bases not matched to a gene: 10. CDR3 length equals 17 residues. CDR3 sequence reads: CASSLDVGTGGRGTQYF. The DNA for the CDR3 is TGTGCCAGCAGCTTAGATGTCGGGACAGGGGGCAGGGGGACCCAGTACTTC.

This clonotype was detected ten times or more. The chain joins TRBV24-1 to TRBJ2-5, with 9 bases lining up with TRBD1. There are 16 residues in the CDR3. Germline V gives CDR1 KGHDR, CDR2 SFDVKD. Trimming cost V 2 bases and J 1 base; bases outside gene matches: 4. In nucleotides, the CDR3 is TGTGCCACCAGTGATTCCGGGACAGGGAGCCAAGAGACCCAGTACTTC. Its translation: CATSDSGTGSQETQYF.

This clonotype has more than one count but fewer than ten. The V and J genes are TRBV18 and TRBJ1-5; D perhaps matches TRBD1 (6 bases). The CDR3 totals 15 residues. Trimming took off 2 bases at V and 4 bases at J, with 12 bases between the two ends. Germline CDR1 is KGHSH and CDR2 is LQKENI. In nucleotides, the CDR3 is TGTGCCAGCTCACCATTACAGGGTAGTAATCAGCCCCAGCATTTT. It yields the protein CASSPLQGSNQPQHF.

This clonotype was found many times. This chain connects TRBV7-9 to TRBJ2-1; the match to TRBD2 covers 14 bases. The germline gives CDR1 SEHNR, CDR2 FQNEAQ (reference sequence). The CDR3 sequence is 15 residues long. Trimming removed 4 bases from V and 9 bases from J; junction bases left unmatched: 5. DNA of the CDR3: TGTGCCAGCAGCTCCCGACTAGCGGGGGGGCGTGAGCAGTTCTTC. Translated, it gives CASSSRLAGGREQFF.

Ten or more counts support this clonotype. The chain carries TRBV7-2 and TRBJ1-1, with 10 bases fitting TRBD1. CDR1 and CDR2 (germline): SGHTA, FQGNSA. After removal of 3 bases from V and 1 base from J, the junction contained 8 bases not matched to a gene. The CDR3 runs to 17 residues. The CDR3 DNA is TGTGCCAGCAGCTTTTTGCTGGGACAGGGGAAGAACACTGAAGCTTTCTTT. Its protein is CASSFLLGQGKNTEAFF.

The sample holds many counts of this clonotype. The chain carries TRBV7-2 and TRBJ2-1; 11 bases fit TRBD2. The CDR3 has 16 amino acids. Germline CDR1 SGHTA, CDR2 FQGNSA. V gave up 1 base and J gave up 7 bases; unmatched junction bases: 6. The CDR3 protein is CASSLGLAGGTNEQFF. CDR3 in DNA: TGTGCCAGCAGCTTAGGGCTAGCGGGGGGAACAAATGAGCAGTTCTTC.

This clonotype occurred many times. The chain combines TRBV7-6 with TRBJ1-1, with D unresolved. Trimming took off 1 base at V and 2 bases at J, with 8 bases between the two ends. Looked up from germline, CDR1 is SGHVS and CDR2 is FNYEAQ. This CDR3 is built from 14 residues. CDR3 sequence reads: CASSLEAGNTEAFF. The DNA of the CDR3 is TGTGCCAGCAGCTTAGAGGCGGGAAACACTGAAGCTTTCTTT.

In this sample, this clonotype turned up many times. CDR3 loop: CSARGDRAGANVLTF. Here the CDR3 DNA reads TGCAGTGCTAGAGGGGACAGGGCTGGGGCCAACGTCCTGACTTTC. The chain carries TRBV20-1 and TRBJ2-6, with TRBD1 matching 9 bases. This CDR3 has 15 residues. The V and J ends lost 1 base and 2 bases, in that order; junction bases with no gene match: 0. In germline, CDR1 is DFQATT, CDR2 SNEGSKA (reference sequence).

This clonotype was found many times. The rearrangement links TRBV7-2 to TRBJ1-2, with 7 bases that match TRBD1. Germline CDR1 and CDR2: SGHTA and FQGNSA. Trimming removed 5 bases from V and 8 bases from J; junction bases left unmatched: 8. The CDR3 spans 13 residues. CDR3 in DNA: TGTGCCAGCAGCACAGGGGCCAACCCCGGCTACACCTTC. As protein: CASSTGANPGYTF.

V gene TRBV29-1 combines with J gene TRBJ2-1, with 7 bases lining up with TRBD2. The CDR3 length is 17 residues. CDR1 is SQVTM and CDR2 is ANQGSEA in the germline V gene. After removal of 3 bases from V and 0 bases from J, the junction contained 11 bases not matched to a gene. Here the CDR3 reads CSVDRLRTSASYNEQFF. The CDR3, as DNA: TGCAGCGTTGACCGCCTTAGAACTAGCGCCTCCTACAATGAGCAGTTCTTC.

This clonotype was counted ten times or more. The chain links TRBV4-3 to TRBJ2-1; 7 nucleotides agree with TRBD2. The trim removed 1 base at V and 4 bases at J, leaving 7 bases unmatched. CDR3 length equals 16 residues. CDR1 is LGHNA, CDR2 YSLEER, per germline. The CDR3 DNA follows: TGCGCCAGCAGCCAAGGGCCCGGCGGGGGTTACAATGAGCAGTTCTTC. The encoded protein is CASSQGPGGGYNEQFF.

This clonotype occurred a few times. The chain joins TRBV20-1 to TRBJ2-1; no clear D gene. Germline V gene data show CDR1 as DFQATT and CDR2 as SNEGSKA (reference sequence). The CDR3 contains 12 residues. Trimming removed 6 bases from V and 6 bases from J, with 12 bases in between. Here the CDR3 DNA reads TGCAGTGCCCCGGCTTTGACCAATGAGCAGTTCTTC. Protein: CSAPALTNEQFF.

There are many counts of this clonotype. This sequence joins TRBV15 and TRBJ1-6; D might be TRBD1 (5 bases). V was cut by 8 bases and J by 5 bases, with 10 bases left in between. The CDR3 is 13 residues long. The germline V gene encodes CDR1 LNHNV and CDR2 YYDKDF (reference sequence). In DNA form, the CDR3 reads TGTGCCACCCGGACACAAAATAATTCACCCCTCCACTTT. It is translated as CATRTQNNSPLHF.